Given below is one T cell receptor beta chain in context. The CDR3 loop spans 13 amino acids. The ends were cut back, 6 bases at V and 1 base at J, with 9 bases in the middle. Germline CDR1 reads LNHDA; CDR2 reads SQIVND (reference sequence). This sample was included in a study of T cell changes during pregnancy in multiple sclerosis. Data came from immunoSEQ multiplex PCR; TCRdb stores just in-frame clones and leaves some out. The sample shows roughly 40,000 clones, less than 90% of them seen only once. This TCR was sampled from a female donor with multiple sclerosis, enrolled in a pregnancy study. Sequencing used CD4+ T cells from peripheral blood mononuclear cells, obtained before pregnancy. This chain links TRBV19 with TRBJ1-2; D possibly corresponds to TRBD1 (6 bases). Here the CDR3 DNA reads TGTGCCAGTAGCGGGGACAATAACTATGGCTACACCTTC. The encoded protein is CASSGDNNYGYTF.